What follows are 8 T cell receptor beta chains derived from one specimen sequenced in a study of shared clonotypes between healthy human individuals. The assay was immunoSEQ multiplex PCR, and TCRdb's table has in-frame clones only and misses some. Seen here are approximately 2.4 million clones, 90% to 96% observed once, and the top ten hold roughly 0.13%. Material: naive CD4+ T cells sorted from blood. Subset: CD45RA+ positively selected. Source of these receptors: a young man in good health.

V and J are TRBV5-8 and TRBJ2-7; 8 nucleotides match TRBD1. Germline CDR1 SGHTS, CDR2 YDEGEE. J lost 6 bases, V lost 2 bases, and 1 base had no gene match. There are 12 residues in the CDR3. In DNA form, the CDR3 reads TGTGCCAGCAGCTTAGGACAGGGCGAGCAGTACTTC. Translated, it gives CASSLGQGEQYF.

This chain connects TRBV30 to TRBJ1-1; weak D call: TRBD1 (5 bases). This CDR3 comprises 14 residues. Trimming removed 6 bases from V and 4 bases from J, with 18 bases in between. The V gene's germline CDR1 is GTSNPN and CDR2 SVGIG (reference sequence). CDR3 loop: CACLQAPISTEAFF. The CDR3 DNA sequence: TGTGCCTGCTTACAGGCCCCGATCAGCACTGAAGCTTTCTTT.

This clone came up once. The rearrangement links TRBV7-9 to TRBJ2-5; 9 bases are a match to TRBD1. The CDR3 consists of 16 residues. Germline CDR1 reads SEHNR; CDR2 reads FQNEAQ (reference sequence). Trimming cost V 4 bases and J 2 bases; bases outside gene matches: 8. For the CDR3, the DNA is TGTGCCAGCAGCTACCAGACAGGGGGTATGCAAGAGACCCAGTACTTC. Its protein product is CASSYQTGGMQETQYF.

This clone appeared once. The V gene is TRBV6-1, the J gene TRBJ1-1; D is unclear. CDR3 length: 14 amino acids. Trimming took 4 bases from V and 5 from J, leaving 14 bases between them. Per germline, CDR1 MNHNS and CDR2 SASEGT. The chain's CDR3 is CASSANGLGTEAFF. The CDR3 coding sequence is TGTGCCAGCAGTGCGAACGGGCTGGGTACTGAAGCTTTCTTT.

This clone occurred once. The CDR3 sequence is CASSFRQGADEQFF. CDR3 coding DNA: TGTGCCAGCAGTTTTCGGCAGGGGGCCGATGAGCAGTTCTTC. The rearrangement uses TRBV27 and TRBJ2-1; 8 bases align to TRBD1. This CDR3 is built from 14 residues. CDR1 and CDR2 (germline): MNHEY, SMNVEV (reference sequence). V was pared by 3 bases and J by 8 bases, with 6 bases of the junction left unmatched.

With regard to this clone: The junction shows a germline mismatch at one end, possibly a read error. This chain links TRBV7-8 with TRBJ1-6, with D possibly TRBD1 on 5 matching bases. CDR1 SGHVS and CDR2 FQNEAQ come from the germline V gene. The CDR3 loop spans 15 amino acids. CDR3 in amino acids: CASSLAGIENSPLHF. The CDR3 DNA is TGTGCCAGCAGCCTAGCAGGGATAGAAAATTCACCCCTCCACTTT.

The gene calls are TRBV6-1 and TRBJ1-1; D unclear. The CDR3 totals 14 residues. Germline V gene sequence: CDR1 MNHNS, CDR2 SASEGT. V was cut by 2 bases and J by 0 bases, with 7 bases left in between. The CDR3 sequence: CASSENLMNTEAFF. CDR3 nucleotides: TGTGCCAGCAGTGAAAATCTTATGAACACTGAAGCTTTCTTT.

CDR3 in DNA: TGTGCCAGCAGTCGATCTACAGGCGTCCTTAGCAATCAGCCCCAGCATTTT. Its translation is CASSRSTGVLSNQPQHF. The chain links TRBV4-2 to TRBJ1-5, with D maybe TRBD1 (5 bases). The CDR3 length is 17 residues. Deletions cut 6 bases from V and 0 bases from J, with 18 bases between. Per the germline V gene, CDR1 is LGHNA and CDR2 is YNFKEQ.